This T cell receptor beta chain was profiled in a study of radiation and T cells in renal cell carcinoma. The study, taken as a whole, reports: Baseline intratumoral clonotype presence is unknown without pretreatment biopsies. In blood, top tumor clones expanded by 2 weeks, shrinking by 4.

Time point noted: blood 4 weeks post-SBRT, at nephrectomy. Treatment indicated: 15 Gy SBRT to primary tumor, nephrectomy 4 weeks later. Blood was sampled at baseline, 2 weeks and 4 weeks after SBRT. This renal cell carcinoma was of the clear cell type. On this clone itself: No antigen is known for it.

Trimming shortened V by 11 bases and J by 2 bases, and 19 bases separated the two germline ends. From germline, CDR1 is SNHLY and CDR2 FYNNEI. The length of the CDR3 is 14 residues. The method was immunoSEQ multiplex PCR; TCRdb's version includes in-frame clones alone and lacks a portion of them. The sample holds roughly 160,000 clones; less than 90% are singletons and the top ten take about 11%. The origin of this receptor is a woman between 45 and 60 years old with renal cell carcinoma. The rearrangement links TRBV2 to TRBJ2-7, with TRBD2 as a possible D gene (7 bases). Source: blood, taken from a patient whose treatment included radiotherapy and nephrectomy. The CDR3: CASTGAGAPYEQYF. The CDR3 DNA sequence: TGTGCCTCAACCGGGGCGGGGGCCCCCTACGAGCAGTACTTC.